The clone carrying this T cell receptor (beta chain) turned up a few times. Its specificity is not known. These data are taken from a study of cytomegalovirus exposure and HLA in healthy donors. Background on the study: Earlier sequencing of 150 million to 200 million T cells yielded fewer than 140 million unique TCR beta sequences. Study observations and caveats: The study carried out a later analysis of TCR beta sequences. It associated some 15,000 of them with specific HLA alleles at a false discovery rate of 0.05. V- and J-gene trimming of TCR beta was linked (in a later analysis) to a missense DCLRE1C variant.

Amplification used 60 Vbeta primers and 13 Jbeta primers. Sequenced by immunoSEQ multiplex PCR; TCRdb stores in-frame clones only, minus some. The profile shows about 110,000 clones, approximately 79% of them singletons. The V gene's germline CDR1 is LGHNA and CDR2 YNFKEQ. The CDR3 length is 15 residues. The V end lost 0 bases, the J end lost 7 bases, and 13 bases lay between the germline ends. The clonotype comes from a woman aged 40 to 55 in good health and CMV-seropositive. V and J are TRBV4-2 and TRBJ2-1, with unresolved D. What was sequenced was PBMCs. The CDR3 reads CASSQESRYGNEQFF. In DNA, the CDR3 is TGTGCCAGCAGCCAAGAATCCCGGTACGGTAATGAGCAGTTCTTC.